Given below is one T cell receptor beta chain in context. TCRdb keeps only in-frame clones here, not all; method: immunoSEQ multiplex PCR. This repertoire shows 450,000 to 500,000 clones, 75% to 85% found once; its top ten account for 10% to 15%. This sample was included in a study of shared clonotypes between healthy human individuals. This CDR3 has 17 residues. Germline lookup yields CDR1 SGHTA and CDR2 FQGTGA. Trimming shortened V by 1 base and J by 6 bases, and 21 bases separated the two germline ends. This chain uses TRBV7-3 with TRBJ1-2; D unclear. The sample comprised PBMCs. The receptor's source is a woman between 35 and 50 years old in good health. Some clones in this sample may be carry-over from other donors' samples. CDR3 in DNA: TGTGCCAGCAGCTTAATACCCCCAAGGTCGGGGTTCGATGGCTACACCTTC. The encoded protein is CASSLIPPRSGFDGYTF.